This T cell receptor (beta chain) is from a study of shared clonotypes between healthy human individuals (TCRdb year 2020). For context, the study as a whole: Two women and a few men aged 18 to 49 years were included in the cohort. Per donor, three plates each were used for CD4 naive and CD4 memory, two for CD8 naive, and one for CD8 memory. Blood TCR repertoires of about 5 healthy adults were deeply sequenced to estimate repertoire size and the extent of clonotype sharing between individuals. Libraries were prepared and TCR repertoires were sequenced by different laboratories using diverse techniques, in order to increase sequencing depth and limit assay-specific biases. Per donor, leukapheresis produced somewhere between about 0.9 and 9 billion PBMCs. On the study overall, not on this receptor specifically: Incomplete sequencing was indicated by rarefaction of sorted-subset datasets, despite the large sequencing depth. The small number of donors limited the genetic and exposure-history diversity represented. Sampling was limited to blood, and TCR repertoires in tissue likely differ from TCR repertoires in blood. Sharing across a few donors was observed for about 4.8% of naive CD4, over 3% of naive CD8, over 2% of memory CD4, and roughly 0.4% of memory CD8 clonotypes. Higher generation probabilities were observed for clonotypes shared by all four sorted-subset donors than for non-shared clonotypes. Based on pairwise subsampling, the degree of clonotype sharing among donors was expected to be affected by sequencing depth. Naive subsets generally had larger estimated clonotype richness than memory subsets did.

Sequences SGHNT (CDR1) and YYREEE (CDR2) are obtained from the germline V gene (reference sequence). V was cut back by 4 bases and J by 2 bases, leaving a gap of 13 bases between them. From the cysteine up to the phenylalanine, the CDR3 has a length of 15 residues. The read is trimmed to its CDR3 DNA, 45 bases read in frame from base 1. Using the deep immunoSEQ assay, TCR CDR3 regions were amplified from genomic DNA by multiplex PCR. Extracted genomic DNA from each cell subset was spread evenly across all wells of several immunoSEQ 96-well plates, with each plate serving as a replicate. Each replicate PCR for sorted subsets received about 0.2 ug genomic DNA, equal to 28,000 or so T cell genomes. Purified libraries were quantified with a Qubit 3.0 fluorometer, sized on a Bioanalyzer 2100, and re-quantified with the KAPA Library Quantification kit. Every immunoSEQ 96-well plate was sequenced on a dedicated single-read 150-cycle Illumina NextSeq 550 flow cell. Per the source publication's procedure: Because the immunoSEQ output held only junctional sequences and lacked quality scores, the filtering could not match the filtering applied to full-length reads. Sequences were annotated with PyIR, a Python wrapper for IgBLAST v1.9, using IMGT germline references to assign V/J genes and CDR3. Reads with weak V/J assignments (E-value above 1e-6), missing CDR3, stop codons, out-of-frame junctions, or ambiguous translated residues were removed. V3J clonotypes were defined as sequences sharing the same inferred V gene, J gene, and CDR3 amino acid sequence. Percentage overlap between repertoires was computed as shared unique clonotypes divided by the size of the smaller repertoire. RTK rarefaction, the Chao1 estimator, and Recon v2.1 estimates of unobserved clonotypes were used to assess repertoire richness. OLGA was used to compute generation probabilities for all TCRbeta clonotypes that the gDNA method yielded from a handful of donors. This immuneACCESS table, as held by TCRdb, lists in-frame sequences with V and J called but not all clones. Of the missing ones, under half trace to an unresolved V gene in checked studies; the others have no known cause. That table supplies the V and J calls and clone size; D and trimming were determined from the DNA. Across this sample there are more than 2 million clones, with around 95% seen only once. About 1.7% of the sample lies in the top ten.

A word on this clone: What antigen it recognizes has not been identified. No much larger clone exists at a distance of one base, and base qualities are not known.

CD8 naive samples were CD45RO-negative cells positively selected for CCR7, giving a CD45RA+CCR7+ population that excluded TemRA cells. Healthy HIV-negative adults with no recently reported acute infections or vaccinations were included as donors. All donors were Caucasian adults living in Nashville, Tennessee, USA. Blood was collected by leukapheresis, and PBMCs were isolated by Ficoll-Histopaque density gradient centrifugation and then cryopreserved in liquid nitrogen vapor phase. Analytical flow cytometry was used to check the purity and quantity of each magnetically sorted T cell population. Genomic DNA was isolated from each sorted fraction and quantified by UV absorbance on a Nanodrop 2000c.

The sequence was collected from a man aged 18 to 30 in good health. Some clones in this sample may be carry-over from other donors' samples. The rearrangement combines TRBV5-4 with TRBJ2-4; a weak D assignment points to TRBD2 (5 bases agree). The source material was naive CD8+ T cells from PBMCs. Reading the label with the study, this specimen's cell subset or site is: CD45RA+CCR7+. For the CDR3, the sequence is CASSLTRETKNIQYF. The nucleotides read TGTGCCAGCAGCCTAACGAGGGAAACCAAAAACATTCAGTACTTC. Outside the CDR3, residues come from the reference TRBV5-4 and TRBJ2-4 proteins, so the full variable domain is: ETGVTQSPTHLIKTRGQQVTLRCSSQSGHNTVSWYQQALGQGPQFIFQYYREEENGRGNFPPRFSGLQFPNYSSELNVNALELDDSALYLCASSLTRETKNIQYFGAGTRLSVL.